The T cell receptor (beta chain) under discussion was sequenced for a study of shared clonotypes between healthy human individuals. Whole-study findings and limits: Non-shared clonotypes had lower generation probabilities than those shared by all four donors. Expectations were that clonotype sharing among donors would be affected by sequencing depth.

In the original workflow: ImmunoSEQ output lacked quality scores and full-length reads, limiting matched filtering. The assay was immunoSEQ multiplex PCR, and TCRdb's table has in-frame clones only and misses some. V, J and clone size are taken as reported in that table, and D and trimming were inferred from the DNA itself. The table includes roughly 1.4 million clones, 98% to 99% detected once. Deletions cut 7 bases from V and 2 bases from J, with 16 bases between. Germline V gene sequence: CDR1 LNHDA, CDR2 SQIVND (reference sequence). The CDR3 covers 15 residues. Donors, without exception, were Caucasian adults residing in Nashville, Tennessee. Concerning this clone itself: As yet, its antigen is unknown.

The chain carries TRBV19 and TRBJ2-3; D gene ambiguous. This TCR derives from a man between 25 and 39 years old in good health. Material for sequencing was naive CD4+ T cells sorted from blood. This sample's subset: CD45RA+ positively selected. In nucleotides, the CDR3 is TGTGCCAGTATCTCACTTTCATTCAACACAGATACGCAGTATTTT. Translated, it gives CASISLSFNTDTQYF.